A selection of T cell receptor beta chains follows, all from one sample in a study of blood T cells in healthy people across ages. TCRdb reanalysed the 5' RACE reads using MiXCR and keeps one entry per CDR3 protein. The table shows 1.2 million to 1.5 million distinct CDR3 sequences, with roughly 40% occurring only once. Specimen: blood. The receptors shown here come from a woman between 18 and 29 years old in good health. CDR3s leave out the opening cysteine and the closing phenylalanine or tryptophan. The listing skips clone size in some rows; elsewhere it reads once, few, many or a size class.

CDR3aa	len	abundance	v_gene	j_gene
ASREGASTDTQY	12	.	TRBV2	TRBJ2-3
ASSWGQSIIQETQY	14	.	TRBV5-1	TRBJ2-5
ASRRTSGGSPEQF	13	few	TRBV13	TRBJ2-1
ASSHLSIQETQY	12	few	TRBV3-1	TRBJ2-5
ASSEGLAVTDTQY	13	.	TRBV9	TRBJ2-3
SAREPGVGETQY	12	few	TRBV20-1	.
ASTPGTSFPQETQY	14	few	TRBV12-3/TRBV12-4	TRBJ2-5
ASSQQWTVAATNEKLF	16	.	TRBV7-8	TRBJ1-4
SAAQTSGRFYEQY	13	.	TRBV20-1	TRBJ2-7
SAPRLAGFTVQETQY	15	few	TRBV20-1	TRBJ2-5
ASSSLHGSGHNEQY	14	.	TRBV27	TRBJ2-7
SAGKRGQETQY	11	.	TRBV20-1	TRBJ2-5
ASSYDGPRGEGGGYT	15	few	TRBV6-5	TRBJ1-2
SVEVGGGTQY	10	.	TRBV29-1	TRBJ2-3
SARDLRQDTQY	11	few	TRBV20-1	TRBJ2-3
ASSLGKSGGETQF	13	.	TRBV5-1	TRBJ2-1
ASSVDLAGVSNEQF	14	.	TRBV9	TRBJ2-1
ASSHGTSAYNEQF	13	.	TRBV11-3	TRBJ2-1
AISESLATGQRDGYT	15	.	TRBV10-3	TRBJ1-2
ASSQVKFLRNEQY	13	.	TRBV3-1	TRBJ2-5
ASSGGTSGSNDEQF	14	.	TRBV5-1	TRBJ2-1
SARDMGDTTDTQY	13	.	TRBV20-1	TRBJ2-3
SARGGGGSTEAF	12	.	TRBV20-1	TRBJ1-1
ASSYSDEAF	9	few	TRBV6-5	TRBJ1-1
ASSADPQSSYEQY	13	few	TRBV9	TRBJ2-7
ASSYSRGGVKNIQY	14	.	TRBV6-5	TRBJ2-4
ASSPIQGASYGYT	13	few	TRBV10-2	TRBJ1-2
ASSLGRGLAGSYEQY	15	.	TRBV7-9	TRBJ2-7
ASIPGLAAQETQY	13	many	TRBV27	TRBJ2-5
ASSPLRIGTDTQY	13	.	TRBV5-1	TRBJ2-3
ASSVMPENTEAF	12	.	TRBV9	TRBJ1-1
ATSDTQGGHGYT	12	.	TRBV24-1	TRBJ1-2
ASSPEGSSNQPQH	13	few	TRBV7-2	TRBJ1-5
ASSTGTSVNEQF	12	few	TRBV6-2/TRBV6-3	TRBJ2-1
ASSLEQGIYEQY	12	.	TRBV12-3/TRBV12-4	TRBJ2-7
ASSLAWGISYGYT	13	.	TRBV7-2	TRBJ1-2
ATSDRLAGRNEQF	13	few	TRBV24-1	TRBJ2-1
ASSHPGLANEQF	12	few	TRBV5-4	TRBJ2-1
ASSLRGQGETQY	12	.	TRBV3-1	TRBJ2-5
ASSEWGSGDTQY	12	few	TRBV10-1	TRBJ2-3
ASSGQAQSTDTQY	13	once	TRBV10-1	TRBJ2-3
ASSLTGVGNEQF	12	few	TRBV13	TRBJ2-1
ASSQVGVGPGGMNTEAF	17	once	TRBV3-1	TRBJ1-1
SAHPQGTVLNYGYT	14	few	TRBV20-1	TRBJ1-2
ASSLAPRAYEQY	12	.	TRBV5-1	TRBJ2-7
AISESPAGGQDTQY	14	few	TRBV10-3	TRBJ2-3
ASRAGGAEAF	10	.	TRBV28	TRBJ1-1
ASSKPLETQETQY	13	.	TRBV21-1	TRBJ2-5
ASSEWLAANQETQY	14	.	TRBV6-1	TRBJ2-5
ASSLSQGPSTDTQY	14	few	TRBV27	TRBJ2-3
SADLDTEAF	9	.	TRBV20-1	TRBJ1-1